This entry is about one T cell receptor beta chain. Its matching antigen is unknown. V gave up 8 bases and J gave up 7 bases, with 24 bases separating them. The V gene's germline CDR1 is ENHRY and CDR2 SYGVKD. The CDR3 totals 15 residues. The sample originates from a study of blood T cells in healthy people across ages. The second PCR ran roughly 6 to 11 cycles with a sample-barcoded 5' primer and J-beta primers. TCRdb independently ran MiXCR on the 5' RACE reads; one entry per CDR3 protein. This table holds more than 800,000 distinct CDR3 sequences, around 43% found once. Study-wide results and limits: Considered underestimates were the diversity estimates obtained from one million T cells.

This chain links TRBV10-3 with TRBJ2-7, with D perhaps matching TRBD2 (5 bases). Sequencing was carried out using blood. This TCR came from a woman aged 55 to 70 in good health. This CDR3 reads CAIAQREATTSEQYF. The CDR3 coding sequence is TGTGCCATCGCGCAGAGAGAGGCGACTACAAGTGAGCAGTACTTC.